One sample yielded the 26 T cell receptor beta chains listed below, sequenced in a study of cytomegalovirus exposure and HLA in healthy donors. The PCR used 60 Vbeta and 13 Jbeta primers. Sequencing was performed with immunoSEQ multiplex PCR; in TCRdb, only in-frame clones are kept and a portion is missing. The table lists tens of thousands of clones, about two thirds of them singletons. Sequencing was done on a sample of PBMCs. These receptors came from a woman in her forties in good health and CMV-seropositive.

The V gene is TRBV14, the J gene TRBJ2-3; 8 nucleotides align to TRBD2. CDR3 length: 14 residues. The germline V gene encodes CDR1 SGHDN and CDR2 FVKESK. J was trimmed by 1 base and V by 4 bases; bases with no gene match: 1. CDR3 sequence: CASSRAGGTDTQYF. The CDR3 bases are TGTGCCAGCAGCCGAGCGGGAGGCACAGATACGCAGTATTTT.

This chain connects TRBV10-3 to TRBJ2-1; 7 bases line up with TRBD1. The germline gives CDR1 ENHRY, CDR2 SYGVKD. The length of the CDR3 is 18 residues. The V gene end was trimmed by 0 bases and the J gene end by 6 bases; junction bases not matched to a gene: 14. CDR3 in amino acids: CAISESRQGSAYGNEQFF. DNA for the CDR3: TGTGCCATCAGTGAGTCGCGACAGGGATCGGCTTATGGCAATGAGCAGTTCTTC.

V gene TRBV19 combines with J gene TRBJ2-5; possible D gene TRBD2, 6 bases. The germline V gene encodes CDR1 LNHDA and CDR2 SQIVND (reference sequence). The CDR3 has 14 amino acids. Trimming shortened V by 2 bases and J by 3 bases, and 10 bases separated the two germline ends. The DNA of the CDR3 is TGTGCCAGTAGTATATCGGGGGAGAAAGAGACCCAGTACTTC. This translates into CASSISGEKETQYF.

This clone was counted once. The V gene is TRBV20-1, the J gene TRBJ2-3; D remains unclear. V was cut by 8 bases and J by 4 bases, with 10 bases left in between. This CDR3 is built from 11 residues. Per the germline V gene, CDR1 is DFQATT and CDR2 is SNEGSKA (reference sequence). The CDR3 protein is CSSLRSDTQYF. CDR3 DNA sequence: TGCAGTTCTCTCCGTTCAGATACGCAGTATTTT.

A single count supports this clone. This may come from a read error, since a much larger clone is one base off. This sample also contains other DNA sequences that code for the same CDR3. The V and J genes are TRBV15 and TRBJ2-7; no firm D call. Germline loops: CDR1 LNHNV, CDR2 YYDKDF (reference sequence). The CDR3 runs to 12 residues. The CDR3 protein is CATSRDNYEQYF. In DNA, the CDR3 is TGTGCCACCAGTAGAGACAACTACGAGCAGTACTTC.

The CDR3 protein is CAWSPRRTGHYGYTF. The CDR3 DNA is TGTGCCTGGAGTCCACGAAGGACAGGGCACTATGGCTACACCTTC. The V call is TRBV30, the J call TRBJ1-2, with 8 bases lining up with TRBD1. J lost 3 bases, V lost 2 bases, and 8 bases had no gene match. This CDR3 contains 15 residues. Per the germline V gene, CDR1 is GTSNPN and CDR2 is SVGIG (reference sequence). The variable domain in full, with the rest retrieved from reference TRBV30 and TRBJ1-2, is SQTIHQWPATLVQPVGSPLSLECTVEGTSNPNLYWYRQAAGRGLQLLFYSVGIGQISSEVPQNLSASRPQDRQFILSSKKLLLSDSGFYLCAWSPRRTGHYGYTFGSGTRLTVV.

The chain joins TRBV30 to TRBJ1-5; 8 bases map to TRBD1. Germline loops: CDR1 GTSNPN, CDR2 SVGIG (reference sequence). Trimming cost V 1 base and J 4 bases; bases outside gene matches: 6. The CDR3 covers 15 residues. The CDR3 loop reads CAWSEAGGYNQPQHF. The CDR3 DNA reads TGTGCCTGGAGTGAGGCAGGGGGCTATAATCAGCCCCAGCATTTT.

The genes are TRBV15 and TRBJ2-7, with D hard to call. The germline gives CDR1 LNHNV, CDR2 YYDKDF (reference sequence). V gave up 5 bases and J gave up 3 bases, with 14 bases separating them. The CDR3 length is 14 residues. The CDR3 DNA reads TGTGCCACCAGCCCTGGGCGCCTTCTCTACGAGCAGTACTTC. Protein product: CATSPGRLLYEQYF.

This clone was picked up one time. The chain employs TRBV7-9 and TRBJ2-7, with TRBD2 matching over 7 bases. Germline V lookup: CDR1 SEHNR, CDR2 FQNEAQ (reference sequence). This CDR3 is built from 14 residues. V gave up 1 base and J gave up 7 bases; unmatched junction bases: 7. CDR3 sequence reads: CASSLGGGSGEQYF. CDR3 bases: TGTGCCAGCAGCTTAGGTGGGGGTAGCGGGGAGCAGTACTTC.

This clone was counted a few times. The chain recombines TRBV19 with TRBJ2-1; 11 bases align to TRBD1. Germline V CDR1 and CDR2: LNHDA, SQIVND (reference sequence). V shed 5 bases and J 9 bases; nucleotides not matched to a gene: 9. This CDR3 is 15 amino acids long. The CDR3 nucleotides are TGTGCCAGTAGTCCACCGGGACAGGGGGTGGTTGAGCAGTTCTTC. Residues: CASSPPGQGVVEQFF.

The chain recombines TRBV5-1 with TRBJ1-6, with D possibly TRBD1 on 5 matching bases. CDR3 length equals 16 residues. Looked up from germline, CDR1 is SGHRS and CDR2 is YFSETQ. The V end lost 1 base, the J end lost 0 bases, and 8 bases lay between the germline ends. As DNA, the CDR3 is TGCGCCAGCAGCTTGATGGGGGGCTCCTATAATTCACCCCTCCACTTT. It encodes CASSLMGGSYNSPLHF.

This chain's CDR3 is CASTDRGTDTQYF. For the CDR3, the DNA is TGTGCCAGTACGGACAGGGGCACAGATACGCAGTATTTT. The V call is TRBV19, the J call TRBJ2-3; TRBD1 matches at 8 bases. With 7 bases clipped from V and 1 base from J, the junction kept 1 base outside the gene matches. The CDR3 is 13 amino acids. Germline V gene data show CDR1 as LNHDA and CDR2 as SQIVND (reference sequence).

The V call is TRBV14, the J call TRBJ1-6, with a possible D match to TRBD1 (5 bases). Trimming cost V 3 bases and J 11 bases, with 11 bases left between them. The CDR3 covers 13 residues. The germline V gene has CDR1 SGHDN and CDR2 FVKESK. This chain's CDR3 is CASSQDMGTPLHF. The CDR3 coding sequence is TGTGCCAGCAGCCAGGACATGGGGACACCCCTCCACTTT. Using reference TRBV14 and TRBJ1-6 for the parts outside the CDR3, the full variable domain is EAGVTQFPSHSVIEKGQTVTLRCDPISGHDNLYWYRRVMGKEIKFLLHFVKESKQDESGMPNNRFLAERTGGTYSTLKVQPAELEDSGVYFCASSQDMGTPLHFGNGTRLTVT.

The rearrangement links TRBV7-9 to TRBJ1-4; no reliable D call. The CDR3 length is 13 residues. The V gene lost 5 bases and the J gene lost 8 bases, with 12 bases spanning the gap. Germline CDR1 reads SEHNR; CDR2 reads FQNEAQ (reference sequence). Here the CDR3 DNA reads TGTGCCAGCAGCAGTCCTGAGCCCGAAAAACTGTTTTTT. Translating it yields CASSSPEPEKLFF.

The genes are TRBV7-2 and TRBJ2-1; D may be TRBD2 (6 bases). The V gene lost 11 bases and the J gene lost 7 bases, with 15 bases spanning the gap. This CDR3 region has 12 residues. Germline V CDR1 and CDR2: SGHTA, FQGNSA. The CDR3 is CAGWRVGNEQFF. CDR3 in DNA: TGTGCCGGGTGGAGGGTCGGGAATGAGCAGTTCTTC.

The rearrangement joins TRBV29-1 to TRBJ2-3; D not resolved. The germline V and J ends were trimmed by 1 base and 4 bases, with 6 bases remaining between them. Germline CDR1 reads SQVTM; CDR2 reads ANQGSEA. The CDR3 covers 12 residues. The CDR3 bases are TGCAGCGTTGAAGCCAGTGCAGATACGCAGTATTTT. Translated: CSVEASADTQYF.

The chain joins TRBV4-2 to TRBJ1-2, with 8 bases lining up with TRBD1. Germline loops: CDR1 LGHNA, CDR2 YNFKEQ. The CDR3 extends over 15 amino acids. V lost 7 bases and J lost 3; bases outside the gene matches: 10. The DNA for the CDR3 is TGTGCCAGCAACTTGGACAGGGCATTCGACTATGGCTACACCTTC. Its protein is CASNLDRAFDYGYTF.

In its sample, this clone was seen once. The chain's CDR3 is CASSEDSLGYTF. CDR3 DNA: TGTGCCAGCAGTGAGGACAGTTTGGGCTACACCTTC. The rearrangement links TRBV2 to TRBJ1-2; maybe TRBD1 (6 bases). The CDR3 has 12 amino acids. V lost 3 bases and J lost 8, with 10 bases in between. Looked up from germline, CDR1 is SNHLY and CDR2 is FYNNEI. Together with reference TRBV2 and TRBJ1-2, the CDR3 gives the full variable domain: EPEVTQTPSHQVTQMGQEVILRCVPISNHLYFYWYRQILGQKVEFLVSFYNNEISEKSEIFDDQFSVERPDGSNFTLKIRSTKLEDSAMYFCASSEDSLGYTFGSGTRLTVV.

The J gene is TRBJ2-1, the V gene TRBV18, with a weak D call TRBD1 (5 bases). CDR3 length equals 17 residues. V was trimmed by 1 base and J by 1 base, leaving 14 bases between them. Germline V lookup: CDR1 KGHSH, CDR2 LQKENI. This chain's CDR3 is CASSPRVPRQSYNEQFF. Written as DNA, the CDR3 is TGTGCCAGCTCACCACGGGTACCTCGACAGTCCTACAATGAGCAGTTCTTC.

This clone came up a few times. The chain carries TRBV13 and TRBJ1-2, with D possibly matching TRBD1 (5 bases). The CDR3 totals 15 residues. Germline-derived CDR1 and CDR2 are PRHDT and FYEKMQ (reference sequence). Trimming pared 4 bases from V and 3 bases from J, leaving 15 bases between. The CDR3 sequence: CASSSPGGGYYGYTF. Written as DNA, the CDR3 is TGTGCCAGCAGCTCACCGGGGGGAGGTTACTATGGCTACACCTTC.

The chain carries TRBV19 and TRBJ2-5, with 10 nucleotides matching TRBD2. This CDR3 region has 15 residues. The germline V gene has CDR1 LNHDA and CDR2 SQIVND (reference sequence). V was clipped by 4 bases and J by 4 bases; unmatched bases: 6. The CDR3 loop reads CASSTISGGAETQYF. In nucleotides, the CDR3 is TGTGCCAGTAGTACCATCAGCGGGGGGGCAGAGACCCAGTACTTC.

The chain carries TRBV2 and TRBJ2-5; D perhaps matches TRBD1 (6 bases). The ends were cut back, 8 bases at V and 2 bases at J, with 15 bases in the middle. The CDR3 loop spans 14 amino acids. Per the germline V gene, CDR1 is SNHLY and CDR2 is FYNNEI. CDR3 sequence reads: CASYRAPSQETQYF. CDR3 DNA sequence: TGTGCCAGCTACAGGGCGCCCTCACAAGAGACCCAGTACTTC.

In this sample, this clone turned up a few times. The rearrangement joins TRBV15 to TRBJ1-1; no definite D call. Germline CDR1 is LNHNV and CDR2 is YYDKDF (reference sequence). The CDR3 runs to 12 residues. Trimming stripped 4 bases from V and 7 bases from J, with 10 bases between. CDR3 DNA: TGTGCCACCAGCAAGTACAGAAGTGAAGCTTTCTTT. Its translation: CATSKYRSEAFF.

The chain links TRBV5-8 to TRBJ2-5; D is unclear. Germline loops: CDR1 SGHTS, CDR2 YDEGEE. The CDR3 contains 15 residues. V was cut by 1 base and J by 1 base, with 11 bases left in between. The chain's CDR3 is CASSLLEAFQETQYF. CDR3 in DNA: TGTGCCAGCAGCTTGTTAGAGGCTTTCCAAGAGACCCAGTACTTC.

The chain recombines TRBV27 with TRBJ1-5; D uncertain. The CDR3 has 11 residues. Germline CDR1 is MNHEY and CDR2 is SMNVEV (reference sequence). CDR3 DNA sequence: TGTACCGTCCGGGGCAATCAGCCCCAGCATTTT. It specifies CTVRGNQPQHF.

This clone was seen a handful of times. The rearrangement uses TRBV7-8 and TRBJ2-5; no clear D gene. The germline CDR1 and CDR2 sequences are SGHVS and FQNEAQ. Trimming cost V 1 base and J 3 bases, with 9 bases left between them. This CDR3 is 14 amino acids long. The CDR3: CASSLGYSKETQYF. CDR3 nucleotides: TGTGCCAGCAGCTTAGGATACTCAAAAGAGACCCAGTACTTC. The variable domain in full, completed from reference TRBV7-8 and TRBJ2-5, reads GAGVSQSPRYKVAKRGQDVALRCDPISGHVSLFWYQQALGQGPEFLTYFQNEAQLDKSGLPSDRFFAERPEGSVSTLKIQRTQQEDSAVYLCASSLGYSKETQYFGPGTRLLVL.